Below, 23 T cell receptor beta chains from the same sample are listed, as sequenced in a study of T cell changes during pregnancy in multiple sclerosis. The table came from immunoSEQ multiplex PCR; TCRdb's copy has only in-frame clones and leaves some out. The repertoire consists of around 75,000 clones, with over 75% occurring once and the leading ten covering under 0.3%. This sample comprised CD4+ T cells from peripheral blood mononuclear cells, obtained in the third trimester of pregnancy. Receptors were obtained from a female donor in good health, enrolled as a control in a pregnancy study.

The rearrangement uses TRBV30 and TRBJ1-1; D remains unclear. Looked up from germline, CDR1 is GTSNPN and CDR2 is SVGIG (reference sequence). This CDR3 is built from 11 residues. V gave up 4 bases and J gave up 1 base, with 4 bases separating them. CDR3 coding DNA: TGTGCCTGGACCAAGAACACTGAAGCTTTCTTT. Translation gives CAWTKNTEAFF. The full variable domain, with the rest looked up from reference TRBV30 and TRBJ1-1, is SQTIHQWPATLVQPVGSPLSLECTVEGTSNPNLYWYRQAAGRGLQLLFYSVGIGQISSEVPQNLSASRPQDRQFILSSKKLLLSDSGFYLCAWTKNTEAFFGQGTRLTVV.

The chain recombines TRBV4-2 with TRBJ2-1; D is possibly TRBD2 (6 bases). Germline CDR1 is LGHNA and CDR2 is YNFKEQ. V dropped 2 bases and J dropped 2 bases, with 13 bases sitting between them. This CDR3 has 16 residues. CDR3: CASSQRSGVAYNEQFF. The CDR3, as DNA: TGTGCCAGCAGCCAACGTAGCGGAGTAGCCTACAATGAGCAGTTCTTC.

V usage is TRBV5-1 and J usage is TRBJ2-5; D is unresolved. The CDR3 loop spans 16 amino acids. The V gene's germline CDR1 is SGHRS and CDR2 YFSETQ. V was trimmed by 4 bases and J by 1 base, leaving 17 bases between them. Here the CDR3 DNA reads TGCGCCAGCAGCCCTAGTCCAGCCCCCTCCCAAGAGACCCAGTACTTC. Translation: CASSPSPAPSQETQYF. Combining the CDR3 with reference TRBV5-1 and TRBJ2-5 gives the whole variable domain KAGVTQTPRYLIKTRGQQVTLSCSPISGHRSVSWYQQTPGQGLQFLFEYFSETQRNKGNFPGRFSGRQFSNSRSEMNVSTLELGDSALYLCASSPSPAPSQETQYFGPGTRLLVL.

This clone was counted only a few times. The J gene is TRBJ2-7, the V gene TRBV7-2; D is uncertain. The germline CDR1 and CDR2 sequences are SGHTA and FQGNSA. Trimming took off 0 bases at V and 4 bases at J, with 10 bases between the two ends. CDR3 length: 14 residues. The CDR3 nucleotides are TGTGCCAGCAGCTTAGCCTCAGTCCAATACGAGCAGTACTTC. Translation gives CASSLASVQYEQYF. The entire variable domain, with the rest obtained from reference TRBV7-2 and TRBJ2-7, is as follows: GAGVSQSPSNKVTEKGKDVELRCDPISGHTALYWYRQSLGQGLEFLIYFQGNSAPDKSGLPSDRFSAERTGGSVSTLTIQRTQQEDSAVYLCASSLASVQYEQYFGPGTRLTVT.

This chain links TRBV7-8 with TRBJ2-1; D is perhaps TRBD2 (6 bases). CDR1 and CDR2 from the germline V gene are SGHVS and FQNEAQ. Trimming removed 1 base from V and 1 base from J, with 11 bases in between. The CDR3 length is 16 residues. Written as DNA, the CDR3 is TGTGCCAGCAGCTTAGATCCCGGGGGATCCTACAATGAGCAGTTCTTC. Amino acids: CASSLDPGGSYNEQFF.

The gene calls are TRBV18 and TRBJ1-1, with no clear D. V lost 5 bases and J lost 0, with 16 bases in between. The CDR3 loop spans 16 amino acids. Per germline, CDR1 KGHSH and CDR2 LQKENI. This CDR3 reads CASSYREQTVNTEAFF. DNA of the CDR3: TGTGCCAGCTCATACCGAGAACAGACCGTGAACACTGAAGCTTTCTTT.

This chain joins TRBV19 and TRBJ2-1; TRBD1 matches 8 bases. V trimming: 8 bases; J trimming: 0 bases; junction bases outside the gene matches: 3. Germline loops: CDR1 LNHDA, CDR2 SQIVND (reference sequence). This CDR3 has 14 residues. The CDR3 sequence is CASSDRGSYNEQFF. The CDR3 DNA sequence: TGTGCCAGTTCCGACAGGGGCTCCTACAATGAGCAGTTCTTC.

The chain is built from TRBV19 and TRBJ1-6; possible D gene TRBD1, 6 bases. In germline, CDR1 is LNHDA, CDR2 SQIVND (reference sequence). V was pared by 3 bases and J by 8 bases, with 20 bases between. This CDR3 has 17 amino acids. CDR3 sequence reads: CASSISSGQGRDSPLHF. DNA of the CDR3: TGTGCCAGTAGTATTTCATCCGGGCAGGGGAGGGATTCACCCCTCCACTTT.

V gene TRBV7-8 combines with J gene TRBJ1-4; tentatively, D is TRBD1 (6 bases). Germline V CDR1 and CDR2: SGHVS, FQNEAQ. V lost 3 bases, J lost 8 bases, and 22 bases lay in between. This CDR3 is 17 amino acids long. This CDR3 reads CASSLLGVGRGLEKLFF. The CDR3, as DNA: TGTGCCAGCAGCTTGTTGGGAGTTGGCAGGGGCCTAGAAAAACTGTTTTTT. The complete variable domain, with remaining parts taken from reference TRBV7-8 and TRBJ1-4, reads GAGVSQSPRYKVAKRGQDVALRCDPISGHVSLFWYQQALGQGPEFLTYFQNEAQLDKSGLPSDRFFAERPEGSVSTLKIQRTQQEDSAVYLCASSLLGVGRGLEKLFFGSGTQLSVL.

The chain recombines TRBV4-2 with TRBJ1-1, with a weak D call TRBD1 (5 bases). This CDR3 comprises 17 residues. Trimming shortened V by 1 base and J by 5 bases, and 20 bases separated the two germline ends. Germline V gene lookup returns CDR1 LGHNA and CDR2 YNFKEQ. As DNA, the CDR3 is TGTGCCAGCAGCCAAGTTGTACTAAGGGGCGATAGGACTGAAGCTTTCTTT. Protein sequence: CASSQVVLRGDRTEAFF.

The genes are TRBV7-2 and TRBJ2-3; D might be TRBD1 (5 bases). CDR3 length: 15 amino acids. The germline V and J ends were trimmed by 5 bases and 5 bases, with 17 bases remaining between them. The V gene's germline CDR1 is SGHTA and CDR2 FQGNSA. The CDR3 protein is CASSKQGYLGDTQYF. In DNA form, the CDR3 reads TGTGCCAGCAGCAAGCAGGGCTACCTCGGAGATACGCAGTATTTT.

This sequence joins TRBV7-2 and TRBJ2-7, with D maybe TRBD1 (6 bases). Trimming removed 5 bases from V and 5 bases from J, with 19 bases in between. This CDR3 contains 15 residues. CDR1 SGHTA and CDR2 FQGNSA come from the germline V gene. CDR3 sequence reads: CASSVTGTTVHEQYF. The CDR3 coding sequence is TGTGCCAGCAGCGTCACCGGGACAACGGTCCACGAGCAGTACTTC.

The chain is built from TRBV10-3 and TRBJ2-2; D remains unclear. V was clipped by 0 bases and J by 7 bases, with 12 bases between them. Germline values: CDR1 ENHRY, CDR2 SYGVKD. There are 15 residues in the CDR3. As DNA, the CDR3 is TGTGCCATCAGTGAGTCGTTACAGAATGGCGGGGAGCTGTTTTTT. It translates to CAISESLQNGGELFF.

The chain couples TRBV5-5 to TRBJ1-3; tentatively, D is TRBD1 (5 bases). The CDR3 contains 16 residues. V was cut by 4 bases and J by 1 base, with 15 bases left in between. The germline V gene encodes CDR1 SGHKS and CDR2 YYEKEE (reference sequence). DNA of the CDR3: TGTGCCAGCAGCCCCCCGGGGGGAAGGTCTGGAAACACCATATATTTT. Residues: CASSPPGGRSGNTIYF.

This chain uses TRBV6-6 with TRBJ1-1; 9 bases match TRBD1. After removal of 6 bases from V and 1 base from J, the junction contained 6 bases not matched to a gene. Germline-derived CDR1 and CDR2 are MNHNY and SVGAGI (reference sequence). This CDR3 has 15 amino acids. This CDR3 is CASSSNRGRNTEAFF. For the CDR3, the DNA is TGTGCCAGCAGCTCTAACAGGGGGCGGAACACTGAAGCTTTCTTT.

Written as DNA, the CDR3 is TGTGCCAGCAGTGAAGCGTACTCGGGACTAGCGGGGGGTCCGCCCTACAATGAGCAGTTCTTC. This codes for CASSEAYSGLAGGPPYNEQFF. This chain connects TRBV2 to TRBJ2-1, with 15 positions matching TRBD2. V shed 0 bases, J shed 2 bases, and the junction held 11 bases outside the gene matches. Looked up from germline, CDR1 is SNHLY and CDR2 is FYNNEI. This CDR3 contains 21 residues.

CDR3 in DNA: TGTGCCAGCAGCCCCCCCGGGACACTAGCCAAAAACATTCAGTACTTC. The encoded protein is CASSPPGTLAKNIQYF. This rearrangement joins TRBV2 to TRBJ2-4; the D gene is possibly TRBD1 (6 bases). V lost 6 bases to trimming and J lost 0 bases, with 15 bases between them. The CDR3 runs 16 residues. Germline V gives CDR1 SNHLY, CDR2 FYNNEI.

The chain uses TRBV19 and TRBJ2-5, with TRBD1 matching over 10 bases. CDR3 length: 13 amino acids. Germline lookup yields CDR1 LNHDA and CDR2 SQIVND (reference sequence). The V segment lost 9 bases and the J segment 5 bases; nucleotides outside the gene matches: 6. CDR3 in amino acids: CASMTGGGETQYF. The CDR3 DNA reads TGTGCCAGCATGACAGGGGGCGGGGAGACCCAGTACTTC.

The CDR3 loop reads CASSYGDRPYEQYF. CDR3 sequence (DNA): TGCGCCAGCAGCTACGGCGACAGGCCCTACGAGCAGTACTTC. This rearrangement joins TRBV5-1 to TRBJ2-7, with D tentatively TRBD1 (6 bases). The CDR3 contains 14 residues. Germline loops: CDR1 SGHRS, CDR2 YFSETQ. V gave up 3 bases and J gave up 2 bases, with 12 bases separating them.

The rearrangement joins TRBV6-5 to TRBJ1-1, with 9 bases identical to TRBD1. From germline, CDR1 is MNHEY and CDR2 SVGAGI. Trimming removed 4 bases from V and 7 bases from J; junction bases left unmatched: 4. This CDR3 is 13 amino acids long. Here the CDR3 reads CASSLQGAGEAFF. The CDR3 DNA reads as TGTGCCAGCAGTTTACAGGGGGCAGGTGAAGCTTTCTTT.

The J gene is TRBJ1-2, the V gene TRBV6-4, with D possibly TRBD1 on 5 matching bases. Germline CDR1 and CDR2: MRHNA and SNTAGT. This CDR3 region has 13 residues. Trimming left V 8 bases short and J 3 bases short, with 13 bases between. The CDR3 loop reads CASPWGGYYGYTF. In DNA form, the CDR3 reads TGTGCCAGCCCCTGGGGGGGGTACTATGGCTACACCTTC.

V usage is TRBV19 and J usage is TRBJ1-2; D is unclear. The CDR3 runs 13 residues. Germline CDR1 and CDR2: LNHDA and SQIVND (reference sequence). V lost 3 bases and J lost 2, with 7 bases in between. This CDR3 reads CASSMSRNYGYTF. In DNA, the CDR3 is TGTGCCAGTAGTATGTCTCGGAACTATGGCTACACCTTC. Variable domain in full (rest from reference TRBV19 and TRBJ1-2): DGGITQSPKYLFRKEGQNVTLSCEQNLNHDAMYWYRQDPGQGLRLIYYSQIVNDFQKGDIAEGYSVSREKKESFPLTVTSAQKNPTAFYLCASSMSRNYGYTFGSGTRLTVV.

The chain joins TRBV5-6 to TRBJ1-2, with 8 positions matching TRBD1. The CDR3 contains 13 residues. After removal of 3 bases from V and 7 bases from J, the junction contained 5 bases not matched to a gene. Germline lookup yields CDR1 SGHDT and CDR2 YYEEEE. This CDR3 is CASSSWGTGGYTF. In nucleotides, the CDR3 is TGTGCCAGCAGCTCGTGGGGGACAGGTGGCTACACCTTC. The full variable domain, its missing parts supplied by reference TRBV5-6 and TRBJ1-2, is DAGVTQSPTHLIKTRGQQVTLRCSPKSGHDTVSWYQQALGQGPQFIFQYYEEEERQRGNFPDRFSGHQFPNYSSELNVNALLLGDSALYLCASSSWGTGGYTFGSGTRLTVV.